The TCR beta chain under discussion was sequenced for a study of T cell repertoires in cytomegalovirus infection. Across the whole study: The study used recently identified HLA-C-restricted and well-studied HLA-B-restricted CMV epitopes. Indications of both CMV infection and matching HLA type were provided by public TCR beta signatures.

The study's findings and limits: Dominant in the ex vivo response were TCR beta clonotypes restricted by HLA-C and specific for CMV. Carriers of CMV plus the relevant HLA were identified by cumulative public TCR beta family frequency.

To note about this clonotype: As yet, its antigen is unknown.

TCRdb itself ran the reads through MiXCR, one entry per CDR3 protein. The table records approximately 910,000 distinct CDR3 sequences, approximately 32% of them present only once. The germline CDR1 and CDR2 sequences are MNHEY and SVGEGT. The V end lost 5 bases, the J end lost 7 bases, and 18 bases lay between the germline ends. The length of the CDR3 is 15 residues. The chain is built from TRBV6-2 or TRBV6-3 and TRBJ1-5; D gene unclear. This specimen was cultured CD8+ T cells from PBMCs, taken from culture after CMV antigen stimulation. This clonotype was sampled from a human donor in good health (CMV status not recorded). Some clones in this sample may be carry-over from other donors' samples. CDR3 DNA: TGTGCCAGCAGTGCCGGACCCACGGGGATGCAGCCCCAGCATTTT. Amino acids: CASSAGPTGMQPQHF.